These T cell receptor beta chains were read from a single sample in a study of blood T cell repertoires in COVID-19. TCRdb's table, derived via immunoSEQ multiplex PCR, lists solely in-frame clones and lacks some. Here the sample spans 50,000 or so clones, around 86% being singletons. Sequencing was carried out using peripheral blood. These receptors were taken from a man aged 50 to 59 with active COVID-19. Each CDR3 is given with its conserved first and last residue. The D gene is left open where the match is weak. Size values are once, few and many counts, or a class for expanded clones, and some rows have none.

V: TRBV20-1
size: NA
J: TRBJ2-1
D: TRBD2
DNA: TGCAGTGCTAGTGGCGTGGGGGGACTAGCGGGAGGAACCTACAATGAGCAGTTCTTC
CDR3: CSASGVGGLAGGTYNEQFF

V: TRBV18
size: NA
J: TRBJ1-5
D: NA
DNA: TGTGCCAGCTCACCTACCGTCTATCGAGATGGCAATCAGCCCCAGCATTTT
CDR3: CASSPTVYRDGNQPQHF

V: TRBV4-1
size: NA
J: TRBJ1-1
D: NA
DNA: TGCGCCAGCAGCAACCTGCCCCGATCCGGAGACACTGAAGCTTTCTTT
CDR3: CASSNLPRSGDTEAFF

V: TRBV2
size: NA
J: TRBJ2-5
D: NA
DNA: TGTGCCAGCAGTGGTCGGACAGTCCAAGAGACCCAGTACTTC
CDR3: CASSGRTVQETQYF

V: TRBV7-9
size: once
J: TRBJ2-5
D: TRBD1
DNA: TGTGCCAGCACCGGACAGGGGGAGACCCAGTACTTC
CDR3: CASTGQGETQYF

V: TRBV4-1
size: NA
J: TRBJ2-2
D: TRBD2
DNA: TGCGCCAGCAGCCAAAGCGGGGGGGCTAACACCGGGGAGCTGTTTTTT
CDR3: CASSQSGGANTGELFF

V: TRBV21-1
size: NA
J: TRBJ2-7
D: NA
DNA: TGTGCCAGCAGCAAAGCGAGGGAGAAGAACTACGAGCAGTACTTC
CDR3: CASSKAREKNYEQYF

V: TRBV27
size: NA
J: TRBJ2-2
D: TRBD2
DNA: TGTGCCAGCAGTTTTCGGGCGGGAGGGGCCAGGGTCACCGGGGAGCTGTTTTTT
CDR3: CASSFRAGGARVTGELFF

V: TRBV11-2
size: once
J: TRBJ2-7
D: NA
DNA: TGTGCCAGCAGCGACCGGGATCACTACGAGCAGTACTTC
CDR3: CASSDRDHYEQYF

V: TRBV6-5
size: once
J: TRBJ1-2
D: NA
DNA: TGTGCCAGCATCTACAGCGGAGGCTACACCTTC
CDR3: CASIYSGGYTF

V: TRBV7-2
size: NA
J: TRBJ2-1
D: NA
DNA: TGTGCCAGCAGCTTAGGGGGCGCCCCGTCAGAGTTCTTC
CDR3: CASSLGGAPSEFF

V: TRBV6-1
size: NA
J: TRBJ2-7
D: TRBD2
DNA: TGTGCCAGCAGTGAAGACGGGGGGAGCTCCTACGAGCAGTACTTC
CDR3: CASSEDGGSSYEQYF

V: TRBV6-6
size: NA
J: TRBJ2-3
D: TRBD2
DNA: TGTGCCAGCAGCCTAGCGGGGCACGCAGATACGCAGTATTTT
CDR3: CASSLAGHADTQYF

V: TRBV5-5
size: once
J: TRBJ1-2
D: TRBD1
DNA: TGTGCCAGCAGCTTGGCCGACGGGACAGTGATCTATGGCTACACCTTC
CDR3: CASSLADGTVIYGYTF

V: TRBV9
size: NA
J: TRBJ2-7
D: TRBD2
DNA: TGTGCCAGCAGCCTCCAAGGCGGGGGTGCCTCCTACGAGCAGTACTTC
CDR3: CASSLQGGGASYEQYF

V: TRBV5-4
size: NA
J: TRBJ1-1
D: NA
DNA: TGTGCCAGCAGCTTTCAGGGTACCACTGAAGCTTTCTTT
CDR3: CASSFQGTTEAFF

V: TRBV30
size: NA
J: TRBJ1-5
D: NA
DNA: TGTGCCTGGAGTGTGGGAGGGCATCAGCCCCAGCATTTT
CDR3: CAWSVGGHQPQHF

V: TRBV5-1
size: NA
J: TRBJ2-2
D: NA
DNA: TGCGCCAGCAGCTTGGCATTCGGGGAGCTGTTTTTT
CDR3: CASSLAFGELFF

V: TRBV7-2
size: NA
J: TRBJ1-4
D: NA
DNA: TGTGCCAGCAGCCCGGGTCCGTACCTTGAAAAACTGTTTTTT
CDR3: CASSPGPYLEKLFF

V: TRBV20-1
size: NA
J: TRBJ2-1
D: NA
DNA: TGCAGTGCTCGTAGGAGCGGTGAGCAGTTCTTC
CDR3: CSARRSGEQFF

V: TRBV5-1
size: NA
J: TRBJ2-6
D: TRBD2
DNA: TGCGCCAGCAGCCCAGGAGCGGGATCAGAAGATCGGAGGGGGGCCAACGTCCTGACTTTC
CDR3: CASSPGAGSEDRRGANVLTF

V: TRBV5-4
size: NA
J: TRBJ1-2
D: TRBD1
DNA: TGTGCCAGCAGCCAACGCCGAGGGGGCAACTATGGCTACACCTTC
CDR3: CASSQRRGGNYGYTF

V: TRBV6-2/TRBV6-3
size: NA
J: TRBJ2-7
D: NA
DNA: TGTGCCAGCAGTTTGGGCAGCGGGCTAATCTCCTACGAGCAGTACTTC
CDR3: CASSLGSGLISYEQYF

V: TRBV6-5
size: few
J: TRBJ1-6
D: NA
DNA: TGTGCCAGCAGTTACTCCCTGGCGGAAAGGCTCCTCCACTTT
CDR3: CASSYSLAERLLHF

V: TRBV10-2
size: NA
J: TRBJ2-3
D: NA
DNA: TGCGCCAGCACTGCCGGGAGCACAGATACGCAGTATTTT
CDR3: CASTAGSTDTQYF

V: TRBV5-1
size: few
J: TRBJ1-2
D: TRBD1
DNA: TGCGCCAGCAGGCCCCGACAGGGGGCTGGGGATGGCTACACCTTC
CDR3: CASRPRQGAGDGYTF